Below, 31 T cell receptor beta chains from the same sample are listed, as sequenced in a study of blood T cell repertoires in COVID-19. Clones were sequenced by immunoSEQ multiplex PCR, and TCRdb holds only the in-frame ones, with some missing. The table lists roughly 100,000 clones, 86% of them singletons, with roughly 25% in the top ten. The sample was peripheral blood. The receptors were sampled from a human donor in a cohort sampled during active COVID-19.

The V gene is TRBV6-5, the J gene TRBJ1-3, with 7 bases aligning to TRBD1. The CDR3 has 14 residues. V shed 6 bases and J 7 bases; nucleotides not matched to a gene: 9. The germline CDR1 and CDR2 sequences are MNHEY and SVGAGI. The CDR3 loop reads CASSPREGANTIYF. The CDR3 bases are TGTGCCAGCAGCCCCCGGGAGGGGGCGAACACCATATATTTT.

This clone was seen once. The genes are TRBV7-2 and TRBJ1-3; 7 nucleotides match TRBD1. With 3 bases clipped from V and 2 bases from J, the junction kept 10 bases outside the gene matches. This CDR3 region has 17 residues. Germline V gene data show CDR1 as SGHTA and CDR2 as FQGNSA. The CDR3 DNA follows: TGTGCCAGCAGCTTTCTCAGGCCGGGACAGACTGGAAACACCATATATTTT. It translates to CASSFLRPGQTGNTIYF.

This clone was observed a handful of times. The J gene is TRBJ2-3, the V gene TRBV7-2, with 9 bases matching TRBD2. The CDR3 runs to 16 residues. Germline loops: CDR1 SGHTA, CDR2 FQGNSA. Trimming took 3 bases from V and 9 from J; bases not matched to a gene: 13. CDR3 sequence: CASSLNSGRGSGTQYF. The CDR3 bases are TGTGCCAGCAGCTTGAATAGCGGGAGAGGCTCGGGCACGCAGTATTTT.

The chain has TRBV4-3 and TRBJ1-1; TRBD1 aligns across 9 bases. The CDR3 contains 15 residues. J lost 5 bases, V lost 8 bases, and 12 bases had no gene match. Per germline, CDR1 LGHNA and CDR2 YSLEER. CDR3 protein: CASRNRGRGSTEAFF. CDR3 DNA: TGCGCCAGCCGGAACAGGGGGCGCGGATCGACTGAAGCTTTCTTT.

This clone was observed once. This sequence joins TRBV9 and TRBJ2-5; D is possibly TRBD1 (6 bases). CDR1 is SGDLS, CDR2 YYNGEE, per germline. The CDR3 is made up of 16 amino acids. The V end lost 4 bases, the J end lost 5 bases, and 21 bases lay between the germline ends. Written as DNA, the CDR3 is TGTGCCAGCAGCCCCGGGAATGGGGGCCGGGTGGAGACCCAGTACTTC. It is translated as CASSPGNGGRVETQYF.

This clone was observed once. Compared with germline, one end of the junction differs, possibly owing to a read error. The chain is built from TRBV5-1 and TRBJ1-2; D is uncertain. The CDR3 runs 13 residues. The germline V gene encodes CDR1 SGHRS and CDR2 YFSETQ. CDR3 loop: CTSSFLRDYGYTF. For the CDR3, the DNA is TGCACCAGCAGCTTTCTCCGCGATTATGGCTACACCTTC.

This clone has just one count. The CDR3 reads CASSRSGRSTDTQYF. The CDR3 bases are TGTGCCAGCAGCCGAAGCGGGAGAAGCACAGATACGCAGTATTTT. V is TRBV3-1 (or the pseudogene TRBV3-2) and J is TRBJ2-3, with TRBD2 matching over 8 bases. Germline values: CDR1 LGHDT, CDR2 YNNKEL (reference sequence). The J segment lost 0 bases and the V segment lost 4 bases, leaving 3 bases of the junction unmatched. CDR3 length: 15 amino acids.

The chain employs TRBV9 and TRBJ2-2; TRBD2 agrees at 10 bases. CDR1 is SGDLS and CDR2 is YYNGEE in the germline V gene. Trimming removed 4 bases from V and 2 bases from J; junction bases left unmatched: 17. The CDR3 consists of 20 residues. For the CDR3, the DNA is TGTGCCAGCAGCACCTCCGGGACTAGCGTGAAGGTGGATAACACCGGGGAGCTGTTTTTT. Translated, it gives CASSTSGTSVKVDNTGELFF.

This clone is a singleton in its sample. V gene TRBV7-9 combines with J gene TRBJ2-7; 8 bases line up with TRBD1. CDR1 is SEHNR and CDR2 is FQNEAQ in the germline V gene (reference sequence). The CDR3 runs to 14 residues. J lost 7 bases, V lost 5 bases, and 10 bases had no gene match. CDR3 residues: CASSPSATGVEQYF. The DNA of the CDR3 is TGTGCCAGCAGCCCGTCCGCGACAGGGGTAGAGCAGTACTTC. The full variable domain, its missing parts supplied by reference TRBV7-9 and TRBJ2-7, is DTGVSQNPRHKITKRGQNVTFRCDPISEHNRLYWYRQTLGQGPEFLTYFQNEAQLEKSRLLSDRFSAERPKGSFSTLEIQRTEQGDSAMYLCASSPSATGVEQYFGPGTRLTVT.

This chain links TRBV7-7 with TRBJ2-2; a weak D match, TRBD1 (6 bases). The CDR3 has 15 residues. The V end lost 8 bases, the J end lost 0 bases, and 13 bases lay between the germline ends. Germline V lookup: CDR1 SSHAT, CDR2 FNYEAQ (reference sequence). CDR3 nucleotide sequence: TGTGCCAGCTCCACCGGGACACCGAACACCGGGGAGCTGTTTTTT. It translates to CASSTGTPNTGELFF.

This chain uses TRBV29-1 with TRBJ2-1, with a weak D call TRBD2 (6 bases). Germline lookup yields CDR1 SQVTM and CDR2 ANQGSEA. This CDR3 has 12 residues. V lost 7 bases and J lost 7, with 14 bases in between. CDR3 region: CSDGTFRNEQFF. CDR3 nucleotide sequence: TGCAGCGATGGGACTTTCCGTAATGAGCAGTTCTTC.

This clone was counted once. The chain carries TRBV2 and TRBJ2-5; D perhaps matches TRBD2 (6 bases). There are 15 residues in the CDR3. The germline CDR1 and CDR2 sequences are SNHLY and FYNNEI. The V gene lost 4 bases and the J gene lost 5 bases, with 17 bases spanning the gap. The CDR3 sequence: CASSGFRGRSETQYF. In DNA form, the CDR3 reads TGTGCCAGCAGTGGATTTCGGGGGAGGTCGGAGACCCAGTACTTC.

V usage is TRBV28 and J usage is TRBJ2-5, with TRBD2 matching 13 bases. The CDR3 runs 13 residues. Germline CDR1 reads MDHEN; CDR2 reads SYDVKM. V dropped 10 bases and J dropped 5; count of bases not matched to a gene: 4. CDR3 sequence (DNA): TGTGCCACCGGACTAGCGGGAGTGGAGACCCAGTACTTC. Encoded protein: CATGLAGVETQYF.

This clone was seen only once. The chain uses TRBV7-2 and TRBJ1-5; D perhaps matches TRBD1 (5 bases). Germline assignment: CDR1 SGHTA and CDR2 FQGNSA. This CDR3 comprises 16 residues. V dropped 2 bases and J dropped 0 bases, with 11 bases sitting between them. In DNA form, the CDR3 reads TGTGCCAGCAGCTTAAATGGGGGGTATAGCAATCAGCCCCAGCATTTT. Translating gives CASSLNGGYSNQPQHF.

V usage is TRBV7-9 and J usage is TRBJ2-5; 10 bases agree with TRBD2. The germline CDR1 and CDR2 sequences are SEHNR and FQNEAQ (reference sequence). This CDR3 spans 16 amino acids. Losses at the gene ends were 1 base for V and 5 bases for J; bases not matched to a gene: 7. The CDR3 loop reads CASSLVLAGVSETQYF. In DNA, the CDR3 is TGTGCCAGCAGCTTAGTTCTAGCGGGAGTAAGTGAGACCCAGTACTTC. The whole variable domain, filled in from reference TRBV7-9 and TRBJ2-5, reads DTGVSQNPRHKITKRGQNVTFRCDPISEHNRLYWYRQTLGQGPEFLTYFQNEAQLEKSRLLSDRFSAERPKGSFSTLEIQRTEQGDSAMYLCASSLVLAGVSETQYFGPGTRLLVL.

The chain couples TRBV5-6 to TRBJ2-4; TRBD1 aligns across 7 bases. With V trimmed by 0 bases and J by 9 bases, 12 bases remained unmatched. Germline V gives CDR1 SGHDT, CDR2 YYEEEE. The CDR3 has 16 residues. The CDR3 nucleotides read TGTGCCAGCAGCTTGGCTTCCCTCTGGACAGGCGGCATTCAGTACTTC. Translation: CASSLASLWTGGIQYF.

The chain is built from TRBV5-6 and TRBJ2-7, with TRBD1 matching over 8 bases. Germline CDR1 SGHDT, CDR2 YYEEEE. Germline trimming cut 3 bases from V and 3 bases from J; bases unmatched to any gene: 5. The CDR3 is 14 residues long. The CDR3 protein is CASSYDRGRYEQYF. CDR3 DNA sequence: TGTGCCAGCAGCTACGACAGGGGCCGCTACGAGCAGTACTTC.

In its sample, this clone was seen once. This chain connects TRBV7-2 to TRBJ2-1; perhaps TRBD1 as D (7 bases). Germline loops: CDR1 SGHTA, CDR2 FQGNSA. This CDR3 has 13 residues. V lost 9 bases and J 5 bases, leaving 14 bases between the germline ends. The CDR3 loop is CASRRDSNNEQFF. As DNA, the CDR3 is TGTGCCAGTCGGCGGGACAGTAACAATGAGCAGTTCTTC.

The chain joins TRBV5-6 to TRBJ2-7; the match to TRBD2 covers 7 bases. The CDR3 extends over 13 amino acids. From germline, CDR1 is SGHDT and CDR2 YYEEEE. V lost 4 bases and J lost 3; bases outside the gene matches: 4. Written as DNA, the CDR3 is TGTGCCAGCAGCCCGGGACTAAACTACGAGCAGTACTTC. Protein product: CASSPGLNYEQYF.

V gene TRBV6-5 combines with J gene TRBJ1-2; TRBD1 agrees at 9 bases. With 7 bases clipped from V and 4 bases from J, the junction kept 7 bases outside the gene matches. The CDR3 spans 14 residues. CDR1 and CDR2 from the germline V gene are MNHEY and SVGAGI. In nucleotides, the CDR3 is TGTGCCAGCACCTACGGACAGGGGTCCTATGGCTACACCTTC. Translation: CASTYGQGSYGYTF.

The chain recombines TRBV30 with TRBJ1-5; D call uncertain. The CDR3 is made up of 13 amino acids. The germline V gene encodes CDR1 GTSNPN and CDR2 SVGIG (reference sequence). Trimming left V 0 bases short and J 4 bases short, with 7 bases between. CDR3: CAWSVRENQPQHF. The CDR3 region has the DNA TGTGCCTGGAGTGTACGGGAGAATCAGCCCCAGCATTTT.

To note about this clone: Other nucleotide sequences in the sample specify the same CDR3. The chain carries TRBV27 and TRBJ1-1, with TRBD1 matching 9 bases. The CDR3 length is 16 residues. Germline V gene lookup returns CDR1 MNHEY and CDR2 SMNVEV (reference sequence). The V and J ends lost 2 bases and 5 bases, in that order; junction bases with no gene match: 9. In DNA form, the CDR3 reads TGTGCCAGCAGTTTAACAGGGGGCGGATGGGGAACTGAAGCTTTCTTT. It encodes CASSLTGGGWGTEAFF.

The V gene is TRBV18, the J gene TRBJ2-7, with D possibly being TRBD2 (5 bases). The CDR3 extends over 14 amino acids. V was trimmed by 2 bases and J by 0 bases, leaving 8 bases between them. The V gene's germline CDR1 is KGHSH and CDR2 LQKENI. The CDR3 region has the DNA TGTGCCAGCTCACCAATGAGGGTCTCCTACGAGCAGTACTTC. Translating gives CASSPMRVSYEQYF.

The rearrangement uses TRBV15 and TRBJ2-7; the match to TRBD1 covers 8 bases. V lost 0 bases and J lost 10; bases outside the gene matches: 2. This CDR3 has 12 amino acids. Germline assignment: CDR1 LNHNV and CDR2 YYDKDF (reference sequence). CDR3 residues: CATSRDQGAQYF. CDR3 DNA: TGTGCCACCAGCAGAGACCAGGGGGCTCAGTACTTC.

The J gene is TRBJ1-4, the V gene TRBV30; D is undetermined. Germline V gene sequence: CDR1 GTSNPN, CDR2 SVGIG (reference sequence). The CDR3 runs 14 residues. The V gene lost 0 bases and the J gene lost 8 bases, with 13 bases spanning the gap. CDR3 sequence: CAWSVPPGSEKLFF. The DNA for the CDR3 is TGTGCCTGGAGTGTACCTCCGGGGAGCGAAAAACTGTTTTTT.

The genes are TRBV20-1 and TRBJ2-1, with TRBD2 matching 12 bases. CDR1 is DFQATT and CDR2 is SNEGSKA in the germline V gene (reference sequence). J was trimmed by 5 bases and V by 3 bases; bases with no gene match: 2. The CDR3 totals 14 residues. CDR3 region: CSASGTSGHNEQFF. The DNA of the CDR3 is TGCAGTGCTAGTGGGACTAGCGGGCACAATGAGCAGTTCTTC.

This chain links TRBV18 with TRBJ1-4; D is ambiguous. The V end lost 4 bases, the J end lost 3 bases, and 21 bases lay between the germline ends. Germline V gene lookup returns CDR1 KGHSH and CDR2 LQKENI. The CDR3 sequence is 18 residues long. The CDR3 spells CASSRSVGRQSANEKLFF. The CDR3 bases are TGTGCCAGCTCACGCTCAGTGGGCAGGCAGTCGGCTAATGAAAAACTGTTTTTT. Full variable domain (outside the CDR3, taken from reference TRBV18 and TRBJ1-4): NAGVMQNPRHLVRRRGQEARLRCSPMKGHSHVYWYRQLPEEGLKFMVYLQKENIIDESGMPKERFSAEFPKEGPSILRIQQVVRGDSAAYFCASSRSVGRQSANEKLFFGSGTQLSVL.

This chain joins TRBV6-5 and TRBJ2-7; D is perhaps TRBD1 (6 bases). The germline V gene has CDR1 MNHEY and CDR2 SVGAGI. V shed 6 bases and J shed 1 base, with 13 bases lying between them. The CDR3 is made up of 14 amino acids. This chain's CDR3 is CASSPDRSSYEQYF. The CDR3 nucleotides read TGTGCCAGCAGCCCCGACAGGAGTTCCTACGAGCAGTACTTC.

The V gene is TRBV6-5, the J gene TRBJ2-5; perhaps TRBD2 as D (5 bases). CDR1 and CDR2 (germline): MNHEY, SVGAGI. This CDR3 contains 12 residues. Between the trimmed V and J ends, which lost 6 bases and 5 bases, there was a span of 10 bases. CDR3 DNA: TGTGCCAGCAGGCCTCCGGGGGAGACCCAGTACTTC. Its translation is CASRPPGETQYF.

The chain employs TRBV6-2 or TRBV6-3 and TRBJ2-7, with unresolved D. The CDR3 spans 14 residues. Germline values: CDR1 MNHEY, CDR2 SVGEGT. The germline V and J ends were trimmed by 6 bases and 4 bases, with 16 bases remaining between them. CDR3 DNA: TGTGCCAGCAGCCGGGCTTTTCACCCATACGAGCAGTACTTC. Protein: CASSRAFHPYEQYF.

The V gene is TRBV19, the J gene TRBJ1-2; TRBD1 might be the D (5 bases). CDR1 is LNHDA and CDR2 is SQIVND in the germline V gene (reference sequence). The V end lost 3 bases, the J end lost 2 bases, and 19 bases lay between the germline ends. The CDR3 has 17 amino acids. The CDR3 is CASSMANRPTLNYGYTF. CDR3 bases: TGTGCCAGTAGTATGGCTAACAGGCCGACCTTAAACTATGGCTACACCTTC.